The clone carrying this T cell receptor beta chain was recorded once. The antigen is not known. This entry comes from a study of radiation and T cells in renal cell carcinoma. As for the study in general: Nephrectomy followed 15 Gy stereotactic body radiation by 4 weeks. General study results and limits: Top tumor clonotypes rose in blood 2 weeks post-radiation, then contracted. Without pretreatment biopsies, baseline tumor clonotype presence was undetermined.

Generated by immunoSEQ multiplex PCR, the TCRdb table keeps only in-frame clones and is missing some. The sample has around 140,000 clones, less than 90% seen once. The CDR3 totals 13 residues. Germline V gene lookup returns CDR1 SNHLY and CDR2 FYNNEI. This sample's time point: baseline pretreatment blood. Treatment given: 15 Gy SBRT to primary tumor, nephrectomy 4 weeks later. Blood was sampled at baseline, 2 weeks and 4 weeks after SBRT. The J gene is TRBJ2-5, the V gene TRBV2, with D possibly TRBD2 on 5 matching bases. TRBJ2-7 matches the DNA end more closely, so the J call is doubtful. The clonotype was recovered from a woman in her fifties or sixties with renal cell carcinoma. The specimen comprised blood, sampled from a patient whose treatment included radiotherapy and nephrectomy. The CDR3 DNA is TGTGCCAGCAGTGAGGAGGCAACCTACGAGCAGTACTTC. Its protein product is CASSEEATYEQYF.